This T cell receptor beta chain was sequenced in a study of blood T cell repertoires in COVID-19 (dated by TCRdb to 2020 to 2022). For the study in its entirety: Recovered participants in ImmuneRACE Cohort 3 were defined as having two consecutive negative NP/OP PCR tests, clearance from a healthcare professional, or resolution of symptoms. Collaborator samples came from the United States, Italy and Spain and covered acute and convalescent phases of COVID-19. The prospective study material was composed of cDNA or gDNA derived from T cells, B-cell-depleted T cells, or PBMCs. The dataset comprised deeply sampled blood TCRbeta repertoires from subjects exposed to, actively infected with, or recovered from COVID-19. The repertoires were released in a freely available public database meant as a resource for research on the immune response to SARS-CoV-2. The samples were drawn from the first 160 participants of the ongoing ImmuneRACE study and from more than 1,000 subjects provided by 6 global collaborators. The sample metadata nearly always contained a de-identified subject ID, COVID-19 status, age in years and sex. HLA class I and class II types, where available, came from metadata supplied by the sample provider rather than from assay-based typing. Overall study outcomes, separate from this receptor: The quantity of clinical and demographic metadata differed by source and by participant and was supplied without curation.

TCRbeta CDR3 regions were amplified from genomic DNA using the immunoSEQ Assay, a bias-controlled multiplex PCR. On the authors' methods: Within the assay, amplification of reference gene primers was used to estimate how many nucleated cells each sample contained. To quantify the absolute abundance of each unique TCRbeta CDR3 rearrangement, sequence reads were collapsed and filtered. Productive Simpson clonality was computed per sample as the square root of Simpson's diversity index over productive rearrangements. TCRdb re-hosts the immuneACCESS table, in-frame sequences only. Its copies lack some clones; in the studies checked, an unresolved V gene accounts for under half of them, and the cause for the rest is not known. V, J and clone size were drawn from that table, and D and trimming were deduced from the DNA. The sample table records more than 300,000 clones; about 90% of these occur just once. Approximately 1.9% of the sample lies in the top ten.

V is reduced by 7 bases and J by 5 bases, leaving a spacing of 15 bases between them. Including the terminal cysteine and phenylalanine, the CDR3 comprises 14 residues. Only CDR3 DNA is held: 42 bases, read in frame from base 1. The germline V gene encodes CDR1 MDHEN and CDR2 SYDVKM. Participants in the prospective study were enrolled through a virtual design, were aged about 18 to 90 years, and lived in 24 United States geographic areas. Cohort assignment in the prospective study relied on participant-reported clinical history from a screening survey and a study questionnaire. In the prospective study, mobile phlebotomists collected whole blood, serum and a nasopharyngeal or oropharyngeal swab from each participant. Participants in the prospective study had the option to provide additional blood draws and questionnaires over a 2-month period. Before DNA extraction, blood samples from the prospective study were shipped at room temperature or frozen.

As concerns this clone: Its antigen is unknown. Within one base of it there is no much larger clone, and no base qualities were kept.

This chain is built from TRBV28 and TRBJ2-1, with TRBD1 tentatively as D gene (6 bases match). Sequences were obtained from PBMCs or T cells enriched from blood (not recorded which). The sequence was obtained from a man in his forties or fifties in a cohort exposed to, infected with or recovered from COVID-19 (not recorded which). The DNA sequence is TGTGCCAGCATGGGTTCAGGGGCCCACAATGAGCAGTTCTTC. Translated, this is CASMGSGAHNEQFF. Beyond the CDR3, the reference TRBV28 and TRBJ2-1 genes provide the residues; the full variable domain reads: DVKVTQSSRYLVKRTGEKVFLECVQDMDHENMFWYRQDPGLGLRLIYFSYDVKMKEKGDIPEGYSVSREKKERFSLILESASTNQTSMYLCASMGSGAHNEQFFGPGTRLTVL.